The source of this T cell receptor beta chain is a study of T-cell memory formation after mild COVID-19. In the study overall: TCR clustering was largely donor specific.

Study outcomes and limitations: Pre-infection memory held some responding clones, suggesting pre-existing cross-reactive T cells responded.

Researchers used 5'RACE with constant-segment primers to make TCR alpha and TCR beta cDNA libraries that carry sample barcodes and UMIs. TCRdb redid the calling of the 5' RACE reads with MiXCR, one entry per CDR3 protein. The table shows 350,000 to 500,000 distinct CDR3 sequences, with around 22% occurring only once. This clonotype was picked up many times. Its specificity is not known. Germline V lookup: CDR1 SQVTM, CDR2 ANQGSEA. This CDR3 has 13 residues. Trimming shortened V by 2 bases and J by 3 bases, and 8 bases separated the two germline ends. The source is an adult woman who had mild COVID-19 (a few samples of this study predate the infection). Cell type and time point are not known. Specimen: PBMCs or a T cell subset sorted from them (not recorded which). The genes are TRBV29-1 and TRBJ2-1; no definite D call. CDR3 sequence reads: CSVESPIYNEQFF. In nucleotides, the CDR3 is TGCAGCGTTGAATCCCCTATCTACAATGAGCAGTTCTTC.